This TCR beta chain was identified in a study of T-cell reconstitution after alpha-beta-depleted transplantation in children. With V trimmed by 4 bases and J by 1 base, 6 bases remained unmatched. The CDR3 has 16 amino acids. From germline, CDR1 is MDHEN and CDR2 SYDVKM. This clonotype has a count of ten or more. The antigen is unknown. Study observations and caveats: TCRbeta diversity was high at day 60 in some patients (a result of surviving recipient T cells and thymic progenitors).

TCRbeta library construction was performed incorporating unique molecular identifiers. TCRdb used MiXCR to reprocess the PCR reads, holding one entry per CDR3 protein. The sample contains 85,000 to 120,000 distinct CDR3 sequences, about 5.6% of which appear only once. This chain connects TRBV28 to TRBJ2-1; 8 nucleotides agree with TRBD2. The specimen was PBMCs, mostly from graft donor cells, collected 60 days after TCRalphabeta/CD19-depleted stem cell transplant. This receptor was obtained from a female patient aged 2 to 10 who had a stem cell transplant for Fanconi anemia, so the T cells may come from the graft donor. Written as DNA, the CDR3 is TGTGCCAGCAGTTCAATACTAGCGGAATCCTACAATGAGCAGTTCTTC. Protein sequence: CASSSILAESYNEQFF. The variable domain in full, with the rest retrieved from reference TRBV28 and TRBJ2-1, is DVKVTQSSRYLVKRTGEKVFLECVQDMDHENMFWYRQDPGLGLRLIYFSYDVKMKEKGDIPEGYSVSREKKERFSLILESASTNQTSMYLCASSSILAESYNEQFFGPGTRLTVL.